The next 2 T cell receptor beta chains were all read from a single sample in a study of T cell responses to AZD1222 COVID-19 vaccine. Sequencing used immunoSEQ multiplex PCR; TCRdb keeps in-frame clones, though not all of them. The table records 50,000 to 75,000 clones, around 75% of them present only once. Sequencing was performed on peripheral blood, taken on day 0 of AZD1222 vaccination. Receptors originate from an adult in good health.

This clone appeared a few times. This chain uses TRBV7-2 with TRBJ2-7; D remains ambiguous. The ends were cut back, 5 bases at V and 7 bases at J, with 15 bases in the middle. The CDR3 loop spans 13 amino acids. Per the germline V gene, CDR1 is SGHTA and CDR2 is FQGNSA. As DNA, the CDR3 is TGTGCCAGCAGCCCTGGGGTAGCTAGGGAGCAGTACTTC. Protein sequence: CASSPGVAREQYF.

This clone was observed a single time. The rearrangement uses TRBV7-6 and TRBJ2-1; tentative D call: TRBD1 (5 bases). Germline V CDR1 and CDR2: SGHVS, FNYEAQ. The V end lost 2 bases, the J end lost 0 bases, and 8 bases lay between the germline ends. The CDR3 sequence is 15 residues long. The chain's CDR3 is CASSLKDNSYNEQFF. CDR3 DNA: TGTGCCAGCAGCTTAAAGGACAACTCCTACAATGAGCAGTTCTTC.